This T cell receptor beta chain comes out of a study of cytomegalovirus exposure and HLA in healthy donors (dated by TCRdb to 2016 to 2017). A note on the overall study: An earlier analysis of some 600 of the donors reported over 250 Gb of sequence data and some 110 million unique TCR beta sequences obtained from 150 million to 200 million T cells. About 300 gigabases of sequencing data and about 92 million unique TCR sequences made up an early release that covered 500 to 650 HLA-typed donors. Of the roughly 420 genotyped donors, 75% to 85% were placed in the genetic ancestry cluster associated with self-reported Caucasian donors. The study aimed to test whether cataloging public T cell receptors could reveal signatures of past pathogen exposure. The T cell repertoires of some 700 subjects were profiled by immunosequencing and related to cytomegalovirus serostatus. Besides the first cohort of roughly 660 subjects, a separate validation cohort made up of about 120 different subjects was used. To predict cytomegalovirus infection status, the study combined high-throughput TCR immunosequencing, statistical association of individual TCRs with disease status, and machine learning. A later analysis re-examined previously published TCR beta repertoires from more than 650 donors and added high-resolution HLA genotyping to investigate patterns of TCR occurrence. Rather than drawing on any new phenotypic data, the later analysis identified candidate immune exposures from TCR beta sequences and the way those sequences occurred across donors. In an earlier analysis of over 550 of the donors, high-throughput TCR beta sequencing was used to judge whether each TCR beta V gene segment behaved as functional or pseudogenic. Donor age, sex, ethnicity and CMV serostatus were compiled alongside the repertoire data. In a later genetic analysis, genome-wide SNP genotypes for about three fifths of the roughly 670 donors were used, and that subset was treated as a discovery cohort. Every repertoire in the discovery cohort had been generated on one and the same sequencing platform. HLA typing covered class I and class II loci at four-digit resolution. Typing coverage varied by locus: roughly 629-630 donors for A, B, C, DRB1 and DQB1; more than 500 for DQA1; approximately 610 for DPA1; roughly 450 for DPB1. A handful of DR-DQ haplotypes were treated as single units for association and clustering because of strong linkage in the cohort. Among approximately 370 genotyped donors of the cohort, an average of approximately 220,000 unique TCR beta nucleotide sequences was sequenced per donor, of which 15% to 20% were non-productive. Points the paper makes about the study in general: Some IMGT-functional V segments, including TRBV6-2 and TRBV6-3, could not be told apart with the 87-base-pair reads, so those segments were excluded. When HLA alleles, especially DR and DQ, strongly co-occurred, attributing TCR associations to individual alleles was difficult. Seventeen rarely observed V segments, including chromosome 9 orphons, were excluded from the earlier analysis of about 610 of the donors because counts were too low. Sequencing depth was assumed to be roughly uniform across donors in the presence/absence analyses, though that assumption may not hold. Across donors, most TCR sequences were observed very rarely, whereas some public TCRs were present in many individuals. The classifier was reported to diagnose cytomegalovirus status with high specificity and sensitivity in both the original cohort and the validation cohort. Because some donors lacked HLA typing at each locus, the association tests relied only on the typed subset. A later analysis found that TCR association rates varied across HLA loci, with DRB1 alleles showing the most associated TCRs and HLA-C alleles the fewest. An earlier analysis of around 600 of the donors showed that most TCR beta V segments appeared in productive rearrangements either about 87% or about 30% of the time, which broadly matched IMGT annotations. According to a later analysis, most CMV-associated TCR beta chains appeared to be HLA-restricted, and the HLA associations seemed to be driven largely by CMV exposure. In a later analysis, some 17,000 TCR beta sequences were associated with specific HLA alleles at a false discovery rate of 0.05. A further reported finding was that TCR beta sequences accurately predicted the HLA-A and HLA-B alleles for most subjects in the first cohort. The cohort was sequenced for TCR beta chains only, and without alpha or paired-chain data the features that could be detected were limited. A later genetic analysis associated a missense DCLRE1C variant with V-gene and J-gene trimming of TCR beta chains, and an independent cohort replicated the association. A later analysis found that HLA-associated TCR beta chains were more clonally expanded and had lower generation probabilities than equally common non-associated chains. Correlated functional status among segregating V segments might reflect linkage disequilibrium, but an unknown experimental factor could not be ruled out. Compared with the roughly 700-donor mean, donors in an Asian-associated ancestry cluster had fewer N-insertions in productive TCRs, according to a later genetic analysis. The study listed 150 to 200 TCR beta chains as associated with cytomegalovirus. Several of the top co-occurrence clusters appeared to be linked to parvovirus B19, influenza, CMV and Epstein-Barr virus, according to a later analysis. CMV serostatus was the only immune exposure information available for the cohort. Three of the identified cytomegalovirus-associated TCR beta chains were confirmed in vitro to be specific for cytomegalovirus antigens. A cluster of highly shared sequence variants was judged likely to represent a technical artifact of the sequencing pipeline. It was suggested by the authors that the approach could potentially be generalized to other disease states and immunological phenotypes.

The CDR3 is 13 amino acids long, termini counted. Only the CDR3 DNA stays, 39 bases, in frame from base 1. In the germline V gene (reference sequence), CDR1 corresponds to LNHDA and CDR2 to SQIVND. Deletion took 7 bases off V and 2 bases off J, with a span of 9 bases between the germline ends. The cohort consisted of fewer than 700 healthy bone marrow donors. At the time of sampling, every cohort member was nominally healthy, though immune exposures that went unrecorded were likely present. The donor was CMV seropositive and belonged to the group of around 300 seropositive cohort members. Each donor provided a peripheral blood sample, and peripheral blood mononuclear cells were used for TCR beta sequencing. The Qiagen DNeasy Blood Extraction Kit was used to extract genomic DNA from the blood cell samples. Preparation of the library involved the immunoSEQ multiplex PCR assay. For the multiplex PCR, a mixture combining 60 forward primers for TCR Vbeta segments and 13 reverse primers for TCR Jbeta segments was used. The CDR3 region of rearranged TCR beta genes was amplified from genomic DNA with a multiplex PCR assay. The Illumina HiSeq System was used to sequence the amplified TCR beta libraries as 87-base-pair reads. In the original analysis: Across the 666 repertoires, a later analysis counted tens of millions of unique TCR beta chains, some 11 million of which were shared by at least two donors. To remove PCR and sequencing errors, raw reads were error-corrected and collapsed into unique sequences using a nearest-neighbor algorithm that merged closely related sequences. Alignment of CDR3 sequences to IMGT reference sequences was used to assign V, D and J gene segments. For a sequence to be retained, a match of at least six nucleotides was required to both a V gene segment and a J gene segment. A rearrangement was called productive if the CDR3 had no stop codons and remained in frame with V and J, and every other rearrangement was called non-productive. Following IMGT convention, CDR3 was defined as the stretch from the second conserved V-encoded cysteine to the conserved J-encoded phenylalanine. The earlier analysis of 587 of the donors excluded sequences that lacked an unambiguous match to a single V gene segment. In an earlier analysis of 587 of the donors, V segments were called functional above 56.7% productive rearrangements and were called segregating when the between-donor standard deviation exceeded 5%. A statistical classification framework was developed to diagnose cytomegalovirus status using the catalog of TCR beta chain sequences. A later analysis assigned V and J genes by comparing TCR nucleotide sequences with IMGT/GENE-DB human TR gene sequences. The TCRdist pipeline was used in a later analysis to assign CDR3 sequences and most-parsimonious VDJ recombination scenarios. In a later analysis, each TCR beta chain was defined by its CDR3 amino acid sequence together with its V-gene family, and reads without a unique V-gene family were excluded. In a later analysis, several hundred highly shared, low-generation-probability nucleotide sequences were removed to address suspected cross-contamination and a sequencing artifact. In a later analysis, a clonal expansion index was calculated for each public chain from normalized within-repertoire ranks of inferred template counts. A later analysis computed generation probabilities with a VDJ recombination model fitted to out-of-frame rearrangements, and checked the results against IGoR. In a later analysis, TCR-TCR, TCR-HLA and TCR-CMV co-occurrence was scored with hypergeometric tests, and a repertoire-size bias correction was applied to TCR pairs. A later analysis estimated false discovery rates by permuting HLA or CMV assignments 20 times. A later analysis grouped co-occurring TCRs with DBSCAN, adding TCRdist sequence similarity when clustering within HLA-allele-positive subsets. Repertoires with fewer than 30,000 or more than 120,000 public chains, plus five repertoires with anomalous nucleotide sharing, were excluded from co-occurrence clustering. Not all clones reach the TCRdb copy of this immuneACCESS table, which keeps in-frame sequences only. Checked studies attribute under half of the gap to unresolved V genes and leave the rest unexplained. V, J and clone size were drawn from that table, and D and trimming were deduced from the DNA. The sample records approximately 65,000 clones, approximately 64% of which are singletons. The ten most abundant clones make up around a sixth of the sample.

On this clone: Its antigen target is currently unknown. Lacking the conserved final phenylalanine or tryptophan, this CDR3 likely reflects a read error.

The TCR sequence derives from a middle-aged man in good health and CMV-seropositive. This receptor chain uses TRBV19 and TRBJ1-5, with no D gene named confidently. Material: PBMCs. The DNA sequence is as follows: TGTGCCAGTACCACTCAGGGCAATCAGCCCCAGCATTCT. Its translation reads: CASTTQGNQPQHS.